This TCR beta chain was found in a study of blood T cell repertoires in COVID-19. At the level of the study: Sites across the United States, Italy and Spain contributed samples from acute and convalescent COVID-19. Nucleic acid was either cDNA or gDNA, and it came from T cells, B-cell-depleted T cells, or PBMCs.

Per the study methods: Using reference gene primer amplification, nucleated cell counts were estimated. Method: immunoSEQ multiplex PCR; TCRdb's copy keeps in-frame clones and lacks some. V, J and clone size are taken as reported in that table, and D and trimming were inferred from the DNA itself. The sample lists around 160,000 clones, about nine tenths occurring once. The germline V gene has CDR1 MNHNY and CDR2 SVGAGI (reference sequence). The CDR3 is 17 amino acids. V shed 5 bases and J 7 bases; nucleotides not matched to a gene: 16. The chain joins TRBV6-6 to TRBJ2-1; 8 nucleotides align to TRBD2. The sequence derives from a man in his late teens or twenties with acute or convalescent COVID-19. The specimen was peripheral blood. CDR3 nucleotide sequence: TGTGCCAGCAGTCCAGGCTCTGGGGCGGGAGGTCGTAATGAGCAGTTCTTC. Its translation: CASSPGSGAGGRNEQFF.